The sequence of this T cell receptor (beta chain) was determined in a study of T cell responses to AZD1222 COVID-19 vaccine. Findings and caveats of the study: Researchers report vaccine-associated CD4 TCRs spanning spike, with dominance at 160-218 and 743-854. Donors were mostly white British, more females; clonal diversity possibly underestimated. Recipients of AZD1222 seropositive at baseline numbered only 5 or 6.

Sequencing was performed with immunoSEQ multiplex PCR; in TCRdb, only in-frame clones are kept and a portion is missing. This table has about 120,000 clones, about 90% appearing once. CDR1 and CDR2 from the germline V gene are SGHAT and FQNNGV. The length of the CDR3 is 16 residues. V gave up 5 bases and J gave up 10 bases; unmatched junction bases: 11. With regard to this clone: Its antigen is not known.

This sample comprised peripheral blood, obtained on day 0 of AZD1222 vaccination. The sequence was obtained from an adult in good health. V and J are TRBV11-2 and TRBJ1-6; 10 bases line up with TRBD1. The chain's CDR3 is CASSPTWTGGRSPLHF. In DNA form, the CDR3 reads TGTGCCAGCAGCCCTACCTGGACAGGGGGAAGGTCACCCCTCCACTTT.